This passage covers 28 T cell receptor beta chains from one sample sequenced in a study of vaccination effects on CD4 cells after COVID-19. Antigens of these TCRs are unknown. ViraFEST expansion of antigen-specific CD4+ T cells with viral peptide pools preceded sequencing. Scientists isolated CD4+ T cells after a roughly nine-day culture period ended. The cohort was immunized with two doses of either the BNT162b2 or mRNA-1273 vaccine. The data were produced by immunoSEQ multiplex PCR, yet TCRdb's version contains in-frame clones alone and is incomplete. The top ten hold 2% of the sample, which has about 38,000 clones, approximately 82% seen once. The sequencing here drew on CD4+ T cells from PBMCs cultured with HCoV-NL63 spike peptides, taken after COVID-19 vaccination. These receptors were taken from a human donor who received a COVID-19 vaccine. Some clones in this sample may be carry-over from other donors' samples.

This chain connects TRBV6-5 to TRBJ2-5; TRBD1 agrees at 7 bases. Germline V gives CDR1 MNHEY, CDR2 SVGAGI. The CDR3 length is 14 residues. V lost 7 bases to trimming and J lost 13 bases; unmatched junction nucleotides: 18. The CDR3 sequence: CASTKADRVGPLYF. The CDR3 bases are TGTGCCAGCACCAAAGCAGACAGGGTCGGGCCCTTGTACTTC.

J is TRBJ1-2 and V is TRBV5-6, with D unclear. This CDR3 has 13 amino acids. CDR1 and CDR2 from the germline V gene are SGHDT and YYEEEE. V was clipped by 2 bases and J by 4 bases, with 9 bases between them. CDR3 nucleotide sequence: TGTGCCAGCAGCTTCGAGGACCTCTATGGCTACACCTTC. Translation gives CASSFEDLYGYTF.

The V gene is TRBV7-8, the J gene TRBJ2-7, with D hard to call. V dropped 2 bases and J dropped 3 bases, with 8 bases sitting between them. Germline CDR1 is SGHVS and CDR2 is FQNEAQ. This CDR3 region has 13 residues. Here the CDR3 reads CASSLQQNYEQYV. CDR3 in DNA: TGTGCCAGCAGCTTACAACAGAACTACGAGCAGTACGTC.

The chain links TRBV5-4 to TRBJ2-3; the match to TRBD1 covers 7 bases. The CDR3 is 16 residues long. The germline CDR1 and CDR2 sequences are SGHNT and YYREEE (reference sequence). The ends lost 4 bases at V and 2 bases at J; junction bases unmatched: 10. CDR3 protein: CASSTPGTVDTDTQYF. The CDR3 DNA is TGTGCCAGCAGCACTCCGGGGACAGTAGACACAGATACGCAGTATTTT.

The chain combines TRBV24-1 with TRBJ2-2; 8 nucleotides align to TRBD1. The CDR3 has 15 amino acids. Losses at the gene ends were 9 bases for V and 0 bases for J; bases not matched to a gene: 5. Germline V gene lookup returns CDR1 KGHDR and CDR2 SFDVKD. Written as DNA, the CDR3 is TGTGCCACCGGGTTGGGACAGGCGAACACCGGGGAGCTGTTTTTT. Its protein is CATGLGQANTGELFF.

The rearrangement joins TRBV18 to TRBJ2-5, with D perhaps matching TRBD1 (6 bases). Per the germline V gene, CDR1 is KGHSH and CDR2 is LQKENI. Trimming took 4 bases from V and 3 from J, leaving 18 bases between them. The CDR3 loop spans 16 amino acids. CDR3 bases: TGTGCCAGCTCACTCCTCAGTTCAGGACAGAAAGAGACCCAGTACTTC. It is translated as CASSLLSSGQKETQYF.

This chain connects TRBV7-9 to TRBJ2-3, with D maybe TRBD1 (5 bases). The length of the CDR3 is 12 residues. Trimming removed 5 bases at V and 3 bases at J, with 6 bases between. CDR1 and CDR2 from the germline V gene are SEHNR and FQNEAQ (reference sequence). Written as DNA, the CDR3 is TGTGCCAGCAGCCCAGGGACAGATACGCAGTATTTT. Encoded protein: CASSPGTDTQYF.

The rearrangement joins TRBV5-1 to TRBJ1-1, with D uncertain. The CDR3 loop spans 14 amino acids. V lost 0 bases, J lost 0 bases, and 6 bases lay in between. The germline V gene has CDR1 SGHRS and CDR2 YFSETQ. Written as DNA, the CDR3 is TGCGCCAGCAGCTTGGCCACGTTGAACACTGAAGCTTTCTTT. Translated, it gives CASSLATLNTEAFF.

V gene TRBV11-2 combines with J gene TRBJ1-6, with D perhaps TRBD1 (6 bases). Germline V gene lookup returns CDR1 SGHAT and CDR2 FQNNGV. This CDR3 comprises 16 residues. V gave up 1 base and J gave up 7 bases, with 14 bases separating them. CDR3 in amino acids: CASSLGTGQWNSPLHF. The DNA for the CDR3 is TGTGCCAGCAGCTTAGGCACAGGGCAGTGGAATTCACCCCTCCACTTT.

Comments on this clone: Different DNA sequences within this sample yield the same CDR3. The CDR3 nucleotides read TGTGCCTGGAGTGAGACGGGGAATCAGCCCCAGCATTTT. Its protein is CAWSETGNQPQHF. V gene TRBV30 combines with J gene TRBJ1-5; no clear D gene. The CDR3 runs to 13 residues. Per germline, CDR1 GTSNPN and CDR2 SVGIG (reference sequence). V was trimmed by 1 base and J by 4 bases, leaving 8 bases between them. Filled out from reference TRBV30 and TRBJ1-5, the complete variable domain reads SQTIHQWPATLVQPVGSPLSLECTVEGTSNPNLYWYRQAAGRGLQLLFYSVGIGQISSEVPQNLSASRPQDRQFILSSKKLLLSDSGFYLCAWSETGNQPQHFGDGTRLSIL.

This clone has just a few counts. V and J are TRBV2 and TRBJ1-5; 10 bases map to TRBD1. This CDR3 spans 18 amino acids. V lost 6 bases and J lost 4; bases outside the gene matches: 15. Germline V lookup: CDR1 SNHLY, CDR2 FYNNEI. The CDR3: CASRNSGTGVLSNQPQHF. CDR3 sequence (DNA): TGTGCCAGCAGGAATTCCGGGACAGGGGTCTTATCAAATCAGCCCCAGCATTTT.

CDR3 region: CASRKTGTANYGYTF. CDR3 nucleotide sequence: TGTGCCAGCAGAAAAACCGGGACAGCCAACTATGGCTACACCTTC. V usage is TRBV27 and J usage is TRBJ1-2, with 7 bases lining up with TRBD1. The CDR3 runs 15 residues. Germline V gene data show CDR1 as MNHEY and CDR2 as SMNVEV (reference sequence). Unmatched junction bases numbered 9, after V lost 6 bases and J lost 2 bases.

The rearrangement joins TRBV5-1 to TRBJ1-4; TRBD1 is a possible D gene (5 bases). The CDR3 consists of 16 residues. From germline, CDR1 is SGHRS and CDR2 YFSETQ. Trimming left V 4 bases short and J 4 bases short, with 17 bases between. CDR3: CASSEAGRGVNEKLFF. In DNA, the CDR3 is TGCGCCAGCAGCGAGGCAGGGAGAGGAGTTAATGAAAAACTGTTTTTT.

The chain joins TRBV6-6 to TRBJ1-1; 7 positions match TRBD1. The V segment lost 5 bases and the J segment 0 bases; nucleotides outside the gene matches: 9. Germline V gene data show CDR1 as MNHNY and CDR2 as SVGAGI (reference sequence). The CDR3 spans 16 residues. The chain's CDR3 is CASSLPATGMNTEAFF. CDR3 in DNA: TGTGCCAGCAGTCTCCCCGCGACAGGGATGAACACTGAAGCTTTCTTT.

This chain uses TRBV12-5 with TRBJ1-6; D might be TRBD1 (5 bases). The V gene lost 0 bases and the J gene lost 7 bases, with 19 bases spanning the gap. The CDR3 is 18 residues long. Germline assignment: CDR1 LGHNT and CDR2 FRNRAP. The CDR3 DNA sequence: TGTGCTAGTGGTTTGGTTCTCGGGGGAGGCAGCAGGAATTCACCCCTCCACTTT. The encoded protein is CASGLVLGGGSRNSPLHF.

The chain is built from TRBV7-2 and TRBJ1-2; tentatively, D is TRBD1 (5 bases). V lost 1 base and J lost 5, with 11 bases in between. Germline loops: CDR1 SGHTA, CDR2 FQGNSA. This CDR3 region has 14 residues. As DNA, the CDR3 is TGTGCCAGCAGCTTAGTAAGGGGTGGTTATGGCTACACCTTC. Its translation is CASSLVRGGYGYTF.

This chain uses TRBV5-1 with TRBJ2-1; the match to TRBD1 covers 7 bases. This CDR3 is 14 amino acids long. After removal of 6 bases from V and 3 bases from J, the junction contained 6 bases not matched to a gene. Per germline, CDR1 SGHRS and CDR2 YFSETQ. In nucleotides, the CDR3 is TGCGCCAGCAAAACGACAGGGATCTACAATGAGCAGTTCTTC. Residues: CASKTTGIYNEQFF. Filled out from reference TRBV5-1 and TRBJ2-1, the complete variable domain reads KAGVTQTPRYLIKTRGQQVTLSCSPISGHRSVSWYQQTPGQGLQFLFEYFSETQRNKGNFPGRFSGRQFSNSRSEMNVSTLELGDSALYLCASKTTGIYNEQFFGPGTRLTVL.

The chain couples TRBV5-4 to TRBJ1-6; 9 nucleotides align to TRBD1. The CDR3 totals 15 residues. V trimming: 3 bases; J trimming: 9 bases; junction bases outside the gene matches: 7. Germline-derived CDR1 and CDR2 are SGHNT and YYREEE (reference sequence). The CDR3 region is CASSSRDREGSPLHF. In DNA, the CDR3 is TGTGCCAGCAGCTCCCGGGACAGGGAGGGTTCACCCCTCCACTTT.

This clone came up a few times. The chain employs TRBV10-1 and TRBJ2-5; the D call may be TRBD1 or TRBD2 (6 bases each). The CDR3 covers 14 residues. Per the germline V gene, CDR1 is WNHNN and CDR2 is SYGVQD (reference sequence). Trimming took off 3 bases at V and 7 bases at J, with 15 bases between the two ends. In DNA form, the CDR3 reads TGCGCCAGCAGTGATGGAGGGGGAACGGTGACCCAGTACTTC. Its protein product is CASSDGGGTVTQYF.

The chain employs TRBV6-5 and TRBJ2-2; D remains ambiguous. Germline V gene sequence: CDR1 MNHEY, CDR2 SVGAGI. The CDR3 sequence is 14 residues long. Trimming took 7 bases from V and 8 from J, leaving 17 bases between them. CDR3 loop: CASTFRSKLGELFF. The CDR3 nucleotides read TGTGCCAGCACCTTCCGCTCAAAATTGGGGGAGCTGTTTTTT.

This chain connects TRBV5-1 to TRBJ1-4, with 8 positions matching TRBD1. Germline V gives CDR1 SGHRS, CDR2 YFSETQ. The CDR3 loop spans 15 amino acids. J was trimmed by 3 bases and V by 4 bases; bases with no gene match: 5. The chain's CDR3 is CASSQTGVSNEKLFF. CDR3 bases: TGCGCCAGCAGCCAGACAGGGGTCTCTAATGAAAAACTGTTTTTT.

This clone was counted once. CDR3 protein: CASSKYSAGAYEQYV. CDR3 nucleotide sequence: TGTGCCAGCAGCAAATATTCGGCAGGGGCCTACGAGCAGTACGTC. The gene calls are TRBV21-1 and TRBJ2-7; no DNA check was done on the table's D call, TRBD1. TRBV21-1 is a pseudogene. This CDR3 has 15 residues.

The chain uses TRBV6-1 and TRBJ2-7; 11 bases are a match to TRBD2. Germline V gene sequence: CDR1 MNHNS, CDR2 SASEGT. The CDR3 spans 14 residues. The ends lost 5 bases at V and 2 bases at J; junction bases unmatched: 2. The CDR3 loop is CASSSSGGPYEQYV. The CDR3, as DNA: TGTGCCAGCAGTTCTAGCGGGGGGCCCTACGAGCAGTACGTC.

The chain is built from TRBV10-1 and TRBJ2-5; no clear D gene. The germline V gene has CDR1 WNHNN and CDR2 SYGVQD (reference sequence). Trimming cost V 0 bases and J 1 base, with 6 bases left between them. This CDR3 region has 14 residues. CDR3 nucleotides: TGCGCCAGCAGTGAGTCCCGGATCCAAGAGACCCAGTACTTC. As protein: CASSESRIQETQYF.

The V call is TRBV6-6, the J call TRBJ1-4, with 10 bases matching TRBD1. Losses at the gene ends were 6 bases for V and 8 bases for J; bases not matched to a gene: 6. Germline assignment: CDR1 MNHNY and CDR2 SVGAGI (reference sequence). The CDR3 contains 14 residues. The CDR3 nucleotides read TGTGCCAGCAGGACCGGGACAGGGGTCGAAAAACTGTTTTTT. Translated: CASRTGTGVEKLFF.

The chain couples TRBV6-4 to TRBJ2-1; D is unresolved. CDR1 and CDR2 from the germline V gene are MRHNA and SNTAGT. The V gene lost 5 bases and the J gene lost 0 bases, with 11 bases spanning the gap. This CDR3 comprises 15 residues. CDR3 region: CASSPGYSSYNEQFF. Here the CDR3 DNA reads TGTGCCAGCAGTCCAGGTTATAGCTCCTACAATGAGCAGTTCTTC.

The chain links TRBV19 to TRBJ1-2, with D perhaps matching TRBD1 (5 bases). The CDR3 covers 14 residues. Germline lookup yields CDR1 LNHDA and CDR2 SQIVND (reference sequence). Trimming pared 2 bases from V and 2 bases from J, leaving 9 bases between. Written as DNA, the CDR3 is TGTGCCAGTAGTATACTCCGGGACAACTATGGCTACACCTTC. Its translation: CASSILRDNYGYTF. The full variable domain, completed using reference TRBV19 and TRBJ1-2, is DGGITQSPKYLFRKEGQNVTLSCEQNLNHDAMYWYRQDPGQGLRLIYYSQIVNDFQKGDIAEGYSVSREKKESFPLTVTSAQKNPTAFYLCASSILRDNYGYTFGSGTRLTVV.

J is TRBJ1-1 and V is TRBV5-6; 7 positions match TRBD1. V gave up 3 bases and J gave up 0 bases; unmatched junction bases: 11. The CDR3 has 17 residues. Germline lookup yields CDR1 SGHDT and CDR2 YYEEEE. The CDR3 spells CASSWGIGTDMNTEAFF. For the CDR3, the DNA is TGTGCCAGCAGCTGGGGTATCGGGACAGACATGAACACTGAAGCTTTCTTT.